This entry is about one T cell receptor (beta chain). This clonotype was counted once. Its recognized antigen is unknown. There are no base qualities to consult, and no much larger clone falls within one base. A single read makes a weak case. These data originate in a study of CD8+CD57+ T cells in acquired aplastic anemia (dated by TCRdb to the late 2010s). Regarding the research as a whole: DNA extracted from sorted CD4+ and CD8+ cells had a mean of approximately 3.4 ug, with a range of 0.2 to 27.4 ug. CD8+CD57+ expansion was defined as frequency above the mean frequency observed in healthy subjects. Results the study describes overall, beyond this receptor: Between patients and healthy controls, no significant difference in CD8+ Simpson's diversity was found (P=0.060). Roughly 30 CD8+ CDR3 sequences were found to be shared between patients and controls, but these sequences appeared to be highly expressed in patients and within the immunodominant clones of the patients.

The patients picked for sequencing were ones in whom flow cytometry had shown an expansion of CD8+CD57+ cells. Severe acquired aplastic anemia was diagnosed in all patients according to International Study of Aplastic Anemia and Agranulocytosis and Camitta criteria. At the time blood was sampled, none of the patients had received any therapy. The study deep-sequenced TCR repertoires of sorted CD4+ and CD8+ blood T cells from severe aplastic anemia patients and healthy subjects. Patients were enrolled in the USA under clinicaltrials.gov protocols 00001620, 01623167, 00001397, 00071045, 00081523 and 00961064. Ficoll-Paque density gradient centrifugation was used to isolate peripheral blood mononuclear cells. Before DNA extraction, CD4+ and CD8+ T cells were sorted by FACS or by magnetic beads. The germline ends are 12 bases apart after V is trimmed by 0 bases and J by 4 bases. The CDR3 holds 15 amino acids from the cysteine to the phenylalanine. Just the 45-base CDR3 DNA is kept, in frame starting at base 1. Taken from the germline V gene, the CDR1 and CDR2 loops are SGHDN and FVKESK.

Genomic DNA served as template for TCR beta VDJ combination and CDR3 sequence profiling. An Illumina HiSeq 2000 was used for TCR repertoire sequencing. As for how the authors treated the data: TRBV/TRBJ rearrangement plots, CDR3 size and DJ length profiles, and Simpson's diversity index were used to assess repertoires. The immunodominant clone was defined as the most abundant DNA sequence in deep sequencing data. CDR3 amino acid sequences were screened for sharing across subjects and compared with published repertoires and the VDJdb database. TCRdb ran its own pipeline on the public reads, namely fastp trimming at Q25 and MiXCR clone calling, and kept in-frame beta chains. Identical CDR3 proteins give one entry, which carries the most common genes and DNA. The V and J calls shown here were made by TCRdb, not taken from the authors' results. The sample records some 150,000 distinct CDR3 sequences, roughly 49% of which are singletons. In total, the top ten clones hold less than 15% of the sample.

This receptor was taken from a human donor with aplastic anemia. The sequencing input was sorted CD4+, CD8+, or CD8+CD57+ T cells (not recorded which) from PBMCs. This receptor chain uses TRBV14 and TRBJ1-2; the D gene cannot be resolved reliably. The DNA reads as follows: TGTGCCAGCAGCCAAGACCTGCGGCTGGGCTATGGCTACACCTTC. Its protein reads: CASSQDLRLGYGYTF.